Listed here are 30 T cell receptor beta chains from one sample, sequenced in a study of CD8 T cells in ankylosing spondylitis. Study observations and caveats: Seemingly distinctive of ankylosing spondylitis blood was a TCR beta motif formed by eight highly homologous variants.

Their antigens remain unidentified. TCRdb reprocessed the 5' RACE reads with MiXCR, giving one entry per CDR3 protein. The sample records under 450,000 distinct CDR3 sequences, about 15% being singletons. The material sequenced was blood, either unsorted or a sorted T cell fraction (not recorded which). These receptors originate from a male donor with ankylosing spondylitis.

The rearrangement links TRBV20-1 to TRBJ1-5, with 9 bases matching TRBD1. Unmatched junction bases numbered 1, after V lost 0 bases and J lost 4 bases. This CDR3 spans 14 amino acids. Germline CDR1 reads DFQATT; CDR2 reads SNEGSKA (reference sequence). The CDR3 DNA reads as TGCAGTGCTAGAGAGGGGACAGGGAATCAGCCCCAGCATTTT. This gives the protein CSAREGTGNQPQHF.

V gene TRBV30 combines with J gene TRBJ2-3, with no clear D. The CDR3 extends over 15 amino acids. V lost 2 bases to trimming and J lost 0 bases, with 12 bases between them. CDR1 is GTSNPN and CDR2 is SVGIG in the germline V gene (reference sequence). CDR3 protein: CAWSSSARSTDTQYF. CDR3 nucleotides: TGTGCCTGGAGTAGCTCGGCGCGTAGCACAGATACGCAGTATTTT.

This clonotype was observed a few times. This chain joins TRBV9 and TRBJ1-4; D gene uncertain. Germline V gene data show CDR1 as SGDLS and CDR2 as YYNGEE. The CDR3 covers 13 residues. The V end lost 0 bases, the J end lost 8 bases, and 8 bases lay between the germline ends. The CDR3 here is CASSVGTGEKLFF. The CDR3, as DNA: TGTGCCAGCAGCGTAGGAACGGGGGAAAAACTGTTTTTT.

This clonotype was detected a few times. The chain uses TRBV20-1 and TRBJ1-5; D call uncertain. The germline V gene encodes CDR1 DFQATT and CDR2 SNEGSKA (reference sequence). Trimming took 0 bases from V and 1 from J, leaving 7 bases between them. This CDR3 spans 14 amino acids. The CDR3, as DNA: TGCAGTGCTAGAGATTTCGGAAGCAATCAGCCCCAGCATTTT. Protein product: CSARDFGSNQPQHF.

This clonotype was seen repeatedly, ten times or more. CDR3 sequence: CASSLAALAAGELFF. The CDR3 nucleotides read TGTGCCAGCAGCTTAGCGGCCCTAGCTGCCGGGGAGCTGTTTTTT. The rearrangement links TRBV7-2 to TRBJ2-2, with TRBD2 as a possible D gene (5 bases). CDR1 is SGHTA, CDR2 FQGNSA, per germline. V dropped 0 bases and J dropped 6 bases, with 11 bases sitting between them. The CDR3 sequence is 15 residues long.

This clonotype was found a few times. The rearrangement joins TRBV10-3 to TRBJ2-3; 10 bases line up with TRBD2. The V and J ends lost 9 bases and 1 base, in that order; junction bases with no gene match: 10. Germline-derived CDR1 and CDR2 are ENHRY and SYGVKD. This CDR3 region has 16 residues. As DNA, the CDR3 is TGTGCCATTAAGGCCCTAGCGGGGGTTGGCACAGATACGCAGTATTTT. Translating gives CAIKALAGVGTDTQYF.

For the CDR3, the DNA is TGCAGTGCTAGAGATAAAGGGCCCCAAGAGACCCAGTACTTC. Protein product: CSARDKGPQETQYF. This chain joins TRBV20-1 and TRBJ2-5, with D hard to call. Trimming shortened V by 0 bases and J by 1 base, and 9 bases separated the two germline ends. CDR1 DFQATT and CDR2 SNEGSKA come from the germline V gene (reference sequence). There are 14 residues in the CDR3.

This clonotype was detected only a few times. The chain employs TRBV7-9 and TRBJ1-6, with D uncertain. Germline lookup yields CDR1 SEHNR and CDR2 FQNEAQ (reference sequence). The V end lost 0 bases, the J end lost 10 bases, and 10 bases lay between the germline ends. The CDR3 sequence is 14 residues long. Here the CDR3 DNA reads TGTGCCAGCAGCTTAGCGATTGCGACCTCACCCCTCCACTTT. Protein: CASSLAIATSPLHF.

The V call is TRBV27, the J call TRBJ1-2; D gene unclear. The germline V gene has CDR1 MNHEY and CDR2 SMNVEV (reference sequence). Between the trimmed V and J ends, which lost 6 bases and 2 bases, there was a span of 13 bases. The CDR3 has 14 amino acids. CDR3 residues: CASSRAGPNYGYTF. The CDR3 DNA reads TGTGCCAGCAGCCGAGCCGGTCCGAACTATGGCTACACCTTC.

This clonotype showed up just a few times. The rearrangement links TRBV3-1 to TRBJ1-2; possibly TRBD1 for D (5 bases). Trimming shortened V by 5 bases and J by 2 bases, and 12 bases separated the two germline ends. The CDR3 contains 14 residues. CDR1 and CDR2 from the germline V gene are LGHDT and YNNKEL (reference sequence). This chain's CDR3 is CASSYARGNYGYTF. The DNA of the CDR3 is TGTGCCAGCAGCTATGCCCGGGGCAACTATGGCTACACCTTC.

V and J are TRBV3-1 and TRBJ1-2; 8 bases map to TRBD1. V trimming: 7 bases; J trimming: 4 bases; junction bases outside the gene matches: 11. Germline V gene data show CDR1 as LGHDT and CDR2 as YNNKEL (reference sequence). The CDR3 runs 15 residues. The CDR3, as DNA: TGTGCCAGCACCCCAAGACAGGGGCAACGCTATGGCTACACCTTC. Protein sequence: CASTPRQGQRYGYTF.

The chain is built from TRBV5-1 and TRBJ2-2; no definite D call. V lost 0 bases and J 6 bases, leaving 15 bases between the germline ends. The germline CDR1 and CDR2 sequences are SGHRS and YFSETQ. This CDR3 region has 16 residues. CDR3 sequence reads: CASSLALSRWAGELFF. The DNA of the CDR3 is TGCGCCAGCAGCTTGGCACTGTCCCGGTGGGCCGGGGAGCTGTTTTTT.

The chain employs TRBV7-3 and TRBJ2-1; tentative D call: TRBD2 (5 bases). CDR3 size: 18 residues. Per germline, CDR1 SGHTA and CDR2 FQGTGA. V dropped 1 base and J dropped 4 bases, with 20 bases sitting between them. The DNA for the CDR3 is TGTGCCAGCAGCTTAAGGAGCGCGGCTAGCCGACCGTACAATGAGCAGTTCTTC. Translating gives CASSLRSAASRPYNEQFF. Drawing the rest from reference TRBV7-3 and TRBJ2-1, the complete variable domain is GAGVSQTPSNKVTEKGKYVELRCDPISGHTALYWYRQSLGQGPEFLIYFQGTGAADDSGLPNDRFFAVRPEGSVSTLKIQRTERGDSAVYLCASSLRSAASRPYNEQFFGPGTRLTVL.

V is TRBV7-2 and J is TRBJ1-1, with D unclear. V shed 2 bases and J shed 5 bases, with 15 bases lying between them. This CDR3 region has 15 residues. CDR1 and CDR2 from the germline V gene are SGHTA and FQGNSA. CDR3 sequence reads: CASSLREEPRTEAFF. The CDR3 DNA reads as TGTGCCAGCAGCTTAAGAGAGGAGCCTAGGACTGAAGCTTTCTTT. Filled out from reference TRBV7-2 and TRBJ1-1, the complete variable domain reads GAGVSQSPSNKVTEKGKDVELRCDPISGHTALYWYRQSLGQGLEFLIYFQGNSAPDKSGLPSDRFSAERTGGSVSTLTIQRTQQEDSAVYLCASSLREEPRTEAFFGQGTRLTVV.

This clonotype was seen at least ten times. The CDR3 DNA reads TGTGCCAGCAGTTTTAGCGGCTACGAGCAGTACTTC. Amino acids: CASSFSGYEQYF. This sequence joins TRBV12-3 or TRBV12-4 and TRBJ2-7, with a tentative D call TRBD2 (6 bases). The CDR3 covers 12 residues. V lost 3 bases and J lost 3, with 6 bases in between.

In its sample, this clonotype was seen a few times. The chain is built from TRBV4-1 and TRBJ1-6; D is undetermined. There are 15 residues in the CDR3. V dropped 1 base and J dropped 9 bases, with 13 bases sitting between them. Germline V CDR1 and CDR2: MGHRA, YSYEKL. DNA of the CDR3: TGCGCCAGCAGCCAAGTAACAGCGGCGAGTTCACCCCTCCACTTT. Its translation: CASSQVTAASSPLHF.

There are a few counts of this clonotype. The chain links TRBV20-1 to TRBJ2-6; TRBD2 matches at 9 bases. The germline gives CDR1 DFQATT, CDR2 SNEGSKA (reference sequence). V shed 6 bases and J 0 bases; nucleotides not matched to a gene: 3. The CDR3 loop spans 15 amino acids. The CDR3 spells CSAGTSSSGANVLTF. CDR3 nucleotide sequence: TGCAGTGCGGGGACTAGCAGCTCTGGGGCCAACGTCCTGACTTTC.

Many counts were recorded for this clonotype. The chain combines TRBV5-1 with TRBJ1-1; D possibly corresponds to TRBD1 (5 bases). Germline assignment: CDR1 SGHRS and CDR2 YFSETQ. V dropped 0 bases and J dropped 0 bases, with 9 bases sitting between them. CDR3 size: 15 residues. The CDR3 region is CASSLEGYMNTEAFF. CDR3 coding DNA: TGCGCCAGCAGCTTGGAGGGGTACATGAACACTGAAGCTTTCTTT.

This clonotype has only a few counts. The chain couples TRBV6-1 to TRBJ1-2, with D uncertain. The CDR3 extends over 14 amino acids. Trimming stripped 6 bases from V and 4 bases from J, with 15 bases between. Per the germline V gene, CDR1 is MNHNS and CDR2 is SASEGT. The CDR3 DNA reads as TGTGCCAGCAGCCCGAAAGGGTATGGCTATGGCTACACCTTC. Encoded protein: CASSPKGYGYGYTF.

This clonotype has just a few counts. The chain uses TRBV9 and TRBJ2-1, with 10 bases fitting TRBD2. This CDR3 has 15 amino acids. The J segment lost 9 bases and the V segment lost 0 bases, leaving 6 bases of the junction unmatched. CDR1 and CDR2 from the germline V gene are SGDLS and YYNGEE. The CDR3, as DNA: TGTGCCAGCAGCGTAGAAACTAGCGGGACGGGTGAGCAGTTCTTC. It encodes CASSVETSGTGEQFF.

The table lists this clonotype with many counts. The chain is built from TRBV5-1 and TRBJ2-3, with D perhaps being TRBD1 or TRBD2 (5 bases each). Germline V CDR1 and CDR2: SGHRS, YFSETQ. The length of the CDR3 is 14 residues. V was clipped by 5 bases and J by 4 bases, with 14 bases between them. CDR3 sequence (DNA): TGCGCCAGCAGGGGGGACGGTCTGCCAGATACGCAGTATTTT. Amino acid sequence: CASRGDGLPDTQYF.

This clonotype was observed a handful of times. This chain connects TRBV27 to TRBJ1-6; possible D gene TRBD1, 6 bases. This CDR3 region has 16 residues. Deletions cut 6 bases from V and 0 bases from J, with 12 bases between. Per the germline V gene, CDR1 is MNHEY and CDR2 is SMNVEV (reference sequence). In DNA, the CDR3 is TGTGCCAGCAGACAAGGGGGAAGCTCCTATAATTCACCCCTCCACTTT. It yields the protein CASRQGGSSYNSPLHF.

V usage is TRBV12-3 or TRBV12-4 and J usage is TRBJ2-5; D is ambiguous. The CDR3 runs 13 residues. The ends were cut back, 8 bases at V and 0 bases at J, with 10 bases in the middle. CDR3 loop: CASGRQYQETQYF. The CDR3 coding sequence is TGTGCCAGCGGAAGGCAGTACCAAGAGACCCAGTACTTC.

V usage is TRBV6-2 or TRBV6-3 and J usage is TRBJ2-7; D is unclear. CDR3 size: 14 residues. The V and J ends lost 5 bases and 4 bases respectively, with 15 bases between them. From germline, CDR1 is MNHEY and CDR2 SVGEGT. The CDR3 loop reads CASSPGETGYEQYF. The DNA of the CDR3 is TGTGCCAGCAGTCCGGGTGAGACGGGTTACGAGCAGTACTTC.

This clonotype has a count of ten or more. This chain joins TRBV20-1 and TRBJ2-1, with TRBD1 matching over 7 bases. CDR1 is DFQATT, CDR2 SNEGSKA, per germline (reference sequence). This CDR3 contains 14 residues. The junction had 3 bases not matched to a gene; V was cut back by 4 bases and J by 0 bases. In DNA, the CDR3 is TGCAGTGCTAAGGGGGCCAGCTCCTACAATGAGCAGTTCTTC. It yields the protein CSAKGASSYNEQFF.

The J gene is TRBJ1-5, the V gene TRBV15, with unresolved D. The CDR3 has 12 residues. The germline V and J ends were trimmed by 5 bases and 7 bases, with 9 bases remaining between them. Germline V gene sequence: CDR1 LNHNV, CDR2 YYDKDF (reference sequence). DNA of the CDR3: TGTGCCACCAGCCGCCCTGGCCAGCCCCAGCATTTT. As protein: CATSRPGQPQHF.

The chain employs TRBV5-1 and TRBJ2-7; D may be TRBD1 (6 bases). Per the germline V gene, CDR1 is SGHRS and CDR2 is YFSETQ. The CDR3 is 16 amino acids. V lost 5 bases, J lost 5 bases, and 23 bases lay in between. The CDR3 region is CASRGVIRGKGDEQYF. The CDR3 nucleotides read TGCGCCAGCAGAGGCGTTATACGGGGTAAGGGGGACGAGCAGTACTTC.

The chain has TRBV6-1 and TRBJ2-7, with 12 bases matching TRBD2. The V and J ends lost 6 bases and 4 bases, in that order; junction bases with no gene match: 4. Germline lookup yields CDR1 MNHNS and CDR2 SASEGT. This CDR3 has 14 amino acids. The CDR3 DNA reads TGTGCCAGCAGAAGGACTAGCGGGGAATACGAGCAGTACTTC. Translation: CASRRTSGEYEQYF.

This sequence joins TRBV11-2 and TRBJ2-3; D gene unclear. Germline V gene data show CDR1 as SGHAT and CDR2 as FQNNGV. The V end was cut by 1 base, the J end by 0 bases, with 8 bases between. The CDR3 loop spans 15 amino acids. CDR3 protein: CASSLVPLSTDTQYF. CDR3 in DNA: TGTGCCAGCAGCTTAGTCCCTCTTAGCACAGATACGCAGTATTTT.

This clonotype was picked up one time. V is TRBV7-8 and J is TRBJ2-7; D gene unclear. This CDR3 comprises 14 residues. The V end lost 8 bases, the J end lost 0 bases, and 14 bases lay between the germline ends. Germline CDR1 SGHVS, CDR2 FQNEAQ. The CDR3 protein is CASCPVFSSYEQYF. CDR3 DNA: TGTGCCAGCTGCCCAGTGTTTAGCTCCTACGAGCAGTACTTC.